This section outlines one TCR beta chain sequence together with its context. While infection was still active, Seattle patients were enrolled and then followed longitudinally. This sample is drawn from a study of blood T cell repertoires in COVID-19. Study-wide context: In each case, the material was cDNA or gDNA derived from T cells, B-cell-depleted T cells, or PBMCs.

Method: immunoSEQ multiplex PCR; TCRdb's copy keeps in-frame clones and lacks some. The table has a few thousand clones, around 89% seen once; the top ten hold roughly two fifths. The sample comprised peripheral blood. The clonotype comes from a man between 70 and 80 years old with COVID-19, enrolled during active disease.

This chain's CDR3 is CALTQDTEAFF. For the CDR3, the DNA is TGTGCCCTAACACAGGACACTGAAGCTTTCTTT. The chain uses TRBV30 and TRBJ1-1; weak D call: TRBD1 (5 bases). The V and J ends lost 8 bases and 3 bases respectively, with 10 bases between them. This CDR3 is built from 11 residues. Germline values: CDR1 GTSNPN, CDR2 SVGIG (reference sequence).